The next 16 T cell receptor beta chains were all read from a single sample in a study of tumor-infiltrating lymphocytes in primary liver carcinoma. Blood RNA came from unsorted whole blood; germline DNA was also extracted. A constant-region primer primed TCR beta cDNA synthesis from roughly 500 ng of total RNA. Construction of TCR beta libraries relied on three successive nested multiplex PCR rounds employing slightly modified ARM-PCR. TRBV1-TRBV30 forward primers paired with a C-beta reverse primer were used in the first two PCR rounds, which ran approximately 11 cycles each. From the multiplex PCR reads, TCRdb called clonotypes with MiXCR, one entry per CDR3 protein. In the table there are approximately 320,000 distinct CDR3 sequences, about 50% of which are singletons. Sample: peripheral blood. Every receptor here comes from a woman between 25 and 40 years old with primary liver carcinoma and hepatitis B virus infection.

This chain joins TRBV6-6 and TRBJ2-3; D unresolved. The CDR3 covers 15 residues. V lost 0 bases and J 5 bases, leaving 12 bases between the germline ends. CDR1 MNHNY and CDR2 SVGAGI come from the germline V gene (reference sequence). CDR3 in amino acids: CASSYSIGFEDTQYF. In nucleotides, the CDR3 is TGTGCCAGCAGTTACTCAATAGGGTTCGAAGATACGCAGTATTTT.

This chain links TRBV14 with TRBJ1-4, with a tentative D call TRBD1 (5 bases). V was pared by 2 bases and J by 6 bases, with 10 bases between. This CDR3 is built from 14 residues. The germline gives CDR1 SGHDN, CDR2 FVKESK. This CDR3 reads CASSQSRGHEKLFF. As DNA, the CDR3 is TGTGCCAGCAGCCAATCTCGGGGCCATGAAAAACTGTTTTTT.

Comments on this clonotype: Just one base apart from a much larger clone, this may be a read error. The genes are TRBV6-2 or TRBV6-3 and TRBJ2-7; TRBD2 aligns across 7 bases. This CDR3 is built from 13 residues. The germline V gene encodes CDR1 MNHEY and CDR2 SVGEGT. The chain's CDR3 is CASNYGGRYEQYF. CDR3 DNA sequence: TGTGCCAGCAATTACGGCGGGAGATACGAGCAGTACTTC.

To note about this clonotype: Germline is not matched at one junction end, which may reflect a read error. The chain links TRBV4-2 to TRBJ2-2; TRBD2 matches 13 bases. CDR3 size: 17 residues. Germline V gives CDR1 LGHNA, CDR2 YNFKEQ. The CDR3 sequence: CANSRGLAGVETGELFF. DNA of the CDR3: TGTGCCAACAGCCGCGGACTAGCGGGAGTCGAAACCGGGGAGCTGTTTTTT.

Comments on this clonotype: The missing conserved phenylalanine or tryptophan at the end of this CDR3 makes a read error likely. It is unclear where the CDR3 begins or ends on the DNA, so no DNA is shown, and the CDR3 is as TCRdb lists it. J is TRBJ2-1 and V is TRBV4-2; the D segment call TRBD2 is taken from the table without a DNA check. Germline values: CDR1 LGHNA, CDR2 YNFKEQ. The CDR3 contains 15 residues when both ends are counted. Here the CDR3 reads CASSPLAGGPSEQSL.

In its sample, this clonotype was seen once. This may arise from a read error, as a much more abundant clone is one base away. The V call is TRBV6-2 or TRBV6-3, the J call TRBJ2-3, with D possibly being TRBD2 (7 bases). Germline V gene lookup returns CDR1 MNHEY and CDR2 SVGEGT. This CDR3 is built from 18 residues. V lost 4 bases, J lost 4 bases, and 24 bases lay in between. The CDR3 sequence: CASSFSGDNLLDADTQYF. The CDR3 coding sequence is TGTGCCAGCAGTTTCAGCGGGGACAATCTCCTTGACGCAGATACGCAGTATTTT.

In the case of this clonotype: One junction end does not reproduce the germline sequence, and a read error may be involved. The CDR3 sequence: CANSRGGNLGELFF. CDR3 DNA sequence: TGTGCCAATAGTAGAGGGGGTAACCTCGGGGAGCTGTTTTTT. V usage is TRBV19 and J usage is TRBJ2-2, with D possibly being TRBD1 (6 bases). The CDR3 runs to 14 residues. Per germline, CDR1 LNHDA and CDR2 SQIVND (reference sequence).

This clonotype showed up many times. This chain uses TRBV5-6 with TRBJ1-4; TRBD1 might be the D (6 bases). Germline V lookup: CDR1 SGHDT, CDR2 YYEEEE. Trimming removed 3 bases at V and 2 bases at J, with 8 bases between. The CDR3 has 14 amino acids. CDR3 nucleotide sequence: TGTGCCAGCAGCTCCGGACAGACTAATGAAAAACTGTTTTTT. This sequence encodes CASSSGQTNEKLFF.

Points on this clonotype: A much larger clone differs by one base, so this may be a read error. The V and J genes are TRBV29-1 and TRBJ2-1, with D perhaps matching TRBD1 (7 bases). CDR1 and CDR2 from the germline V gene are SQVTM and ANQGSEA. This CDR3 has 13 amino acids. The CDR3 loop reads CSAGTAVGEEQIF. The CDR3 coding sequence is TGCAGCGCCGGGACAGCCGTAGGGGAGGAGCAGATCTTC.

Regarding this clonotype: It may be a read error: a sequence one base away is much more abundant. The chain is built from TRBV4-3 and TRBJ2-3; 10 bases match TRBD2. This CDR3 is 15 amino acids long. The junction had 6 bases not matched to a gene; V was cut back by 7 bases and J by 2 bases. Germline V gene sequence: CDR1 LGHNA, CDR2 YSLEER. In DNA, the CDR3 is TGCGCCAGCATCCACGGACTAGCGGTCACAGATACGCAGTATTTT. Residues: CASIHGLAVTDTQYF.

This clonotype was counted at least ten times. The chain uses TRBV6-5 and TRBJ2-5; 7 bases align to TRBD2. The CDR3 is made up of 14 amino acids. Germline assignment: CDR1 MNHEY and CDR2 SVGAGI. V dropped 0 bases and J dropped 5; count of bases not matched to a gene: 3. CDR3 DNA sequence: TGTGCCAGCAGTTACTCTTTTAGCGGGGAGACCCAGTACTTC. It encodes CASSYSFSGETQYF.

In this sample, this clonotype turned up many times. V usage is TRBV12-3 or TRBV12-4 and J usage is TRBJ2-1; TRBD2 might be the D (6 bases). V shed 3 bases and J shed 1 base, with 10 bases lying between them. The CDR3 is 15 amino acids. This CDR3 reads CASSFRRESYNEQFF. CDR3 sequence (DNA): TGTGCCAGCAGTTTTCGACGGGAGTCCTACAATGAGCAGTTCTTC.

As regards this clonotype: This may arise from a read error, as a much more abundant clone is one base away. V gene TRBV6-2 or TRBV6-3 combines with J gene TRBJ2-5; 7 nucleotides agree with TRBD2. Germline assignment: CDR1 MNHEY and CDR2 SVGEGT. CDR3 size: 13 residues. Here the CDR3 DNA reads TGTGCCAGCAGCGGACTAGAACAAGAGATCCAGTACTTC. This gives the protein CASSGLEQEIQYF.

Worth noting for this clonotype: This may arise from a read error, as a much more abundant clone is one base away. The V call is TRBV12-3 or TRBV12-4, the J call TRBJ2-2; 9 nucleotides agree with TRBD2. V was clipped by 3 bases and J by 6 bases; unmatched bases: 14. The CDR3 extends over 18 amino acids. The CDR3 region is CASSFVNIAGVSAGELFF. The CDR3 nucleotides are TGTGCCAGCAGTTTTGTGAACATAGCGGGAGTGAGCGCCGGGGAGCTGTTTTTT.

Ten or more counts support this clonotype. This sequence joins TRBV6-2 or TRBV6-3 and TRBJ1-5; D is undetermined. Germline values: CDR1 MNHEY, CDR2 SVGEGT. The CDR3 consists of 13 residues. V was trimmed by 0 bases and J by 5 bases, leaving 5 bases between them. This CDR3 is CASSYSGYQPQHF. CDR3 nucleotides: TGTGCCAGCAGTTACTCGGGGTATCAGCCCCAGCATTTT.

As concerns this clonotype: The junction differs from germline at one of its ends, possibly a read error. J is TRBJ2-5 and V is TRBV4-2, with TRBD2 matching over 12 bases. The CDR3 sequence is 17 residues long. The germline V gene encodes CDR1 LGHNA and CDR2 YNFKEQ. The CDR3 is CASSQEASGRVGETQYF. Here the CDR3 DNA reads TGTGCTAGCAGCCAAGAAGCTAGCGGGAGGGTAGGGGAGACCCAGTACTTC.